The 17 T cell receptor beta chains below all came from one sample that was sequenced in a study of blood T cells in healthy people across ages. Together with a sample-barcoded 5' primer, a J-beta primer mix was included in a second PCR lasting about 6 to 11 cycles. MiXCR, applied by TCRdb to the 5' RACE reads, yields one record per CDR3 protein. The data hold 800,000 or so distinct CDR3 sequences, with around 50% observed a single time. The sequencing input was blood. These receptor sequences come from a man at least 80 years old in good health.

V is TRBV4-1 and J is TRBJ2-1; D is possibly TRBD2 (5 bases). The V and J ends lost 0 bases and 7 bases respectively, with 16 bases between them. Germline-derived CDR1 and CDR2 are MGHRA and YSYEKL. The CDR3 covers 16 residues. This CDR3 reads CASSQDKAAVQNEQFF. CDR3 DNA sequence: TGCGCCAGCAGCCAAGATAAAGCGGCGGTACAAAATGAGCAGTTCTTC.

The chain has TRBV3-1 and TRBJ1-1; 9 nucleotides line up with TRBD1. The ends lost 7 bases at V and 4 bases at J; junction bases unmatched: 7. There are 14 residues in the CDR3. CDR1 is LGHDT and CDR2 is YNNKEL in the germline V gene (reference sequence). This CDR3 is CASTIGTGFTEAFF. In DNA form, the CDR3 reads TGTGCCAGCACCATCGGGACAGGGTTCACTGAAGCTTTCTTT.

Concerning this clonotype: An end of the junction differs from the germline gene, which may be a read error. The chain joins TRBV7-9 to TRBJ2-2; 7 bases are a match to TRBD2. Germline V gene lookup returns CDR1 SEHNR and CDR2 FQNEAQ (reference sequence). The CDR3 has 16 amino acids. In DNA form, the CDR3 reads TGTGCCAGCAGCTTAGAGGCTAGCGGAAACACCGGGGAACTGTTTTTT. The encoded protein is CASSLEASGNTGELFF.

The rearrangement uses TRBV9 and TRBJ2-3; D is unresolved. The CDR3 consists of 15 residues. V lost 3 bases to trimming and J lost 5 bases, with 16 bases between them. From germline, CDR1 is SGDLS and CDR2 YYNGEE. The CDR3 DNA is TGTGCCAGCAGCGCCTATTGGAACCGACTAGATACGCAGTATTTT. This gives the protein CASSAYWNRLDTQYF.

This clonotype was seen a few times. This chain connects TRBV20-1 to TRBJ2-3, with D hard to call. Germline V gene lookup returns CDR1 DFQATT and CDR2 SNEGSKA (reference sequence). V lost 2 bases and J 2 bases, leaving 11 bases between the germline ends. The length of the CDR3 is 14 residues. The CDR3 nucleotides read TGCAGTGCTAGACGGTATACTTCCACAGATACGCAGTATTTT. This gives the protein CSARRYTSTDTQYF.

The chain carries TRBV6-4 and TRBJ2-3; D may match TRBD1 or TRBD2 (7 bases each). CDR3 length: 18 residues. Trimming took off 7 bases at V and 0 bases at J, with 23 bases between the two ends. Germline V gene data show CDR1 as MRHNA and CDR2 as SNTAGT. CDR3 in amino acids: CASKTRSRGGPSTDTQYF. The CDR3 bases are TGTGCCAGCAAAACTCGATCCAGGGGGGGGCCTAGCACAGATACGCAGTATTTT.

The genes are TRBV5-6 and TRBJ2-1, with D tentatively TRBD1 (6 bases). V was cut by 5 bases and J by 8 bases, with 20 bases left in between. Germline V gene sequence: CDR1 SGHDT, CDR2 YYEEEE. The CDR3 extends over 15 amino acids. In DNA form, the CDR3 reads TGTGCCAGCAGGCCCGGGATCGAGGGGGATTATGAGCAGTTCTTC. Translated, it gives CASRPGIEGDYEQFF.

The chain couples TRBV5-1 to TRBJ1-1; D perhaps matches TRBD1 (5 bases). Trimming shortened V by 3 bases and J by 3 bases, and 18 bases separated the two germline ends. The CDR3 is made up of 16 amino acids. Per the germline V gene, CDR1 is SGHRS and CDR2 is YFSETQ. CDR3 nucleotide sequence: TGCGCCAGCAGCTCGGCGGACACCGGTAGGGACACTGAAGCTTTCTTT. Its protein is CASSSADTGRDTEAFF.

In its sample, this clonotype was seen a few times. Written as DNA, the CDR3 is TGCAGCGTTGAAATCCCGGACAGGGCAACCTACGAGCAGTACTTC. It yields the protein CSVEIPDRATYEQYF. V is TRBV29-1 and J is TRBJ2-7; 8 bases match TRBD1. The CDR3 totals 15 residues. The germline V gene encodes CDR1 SQVTM and CDR2 ANQGSEA. Losses at the gene ends were 2 bases for V and 2 bases for J; bases not matched to a gene: 8.

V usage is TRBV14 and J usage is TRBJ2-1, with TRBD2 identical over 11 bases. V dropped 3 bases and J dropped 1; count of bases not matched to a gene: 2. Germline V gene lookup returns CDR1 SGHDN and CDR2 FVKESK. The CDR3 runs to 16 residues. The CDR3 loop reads CASSQWTSGSYNEQFF. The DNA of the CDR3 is TGTGCCAGCAGCCAGTGGACTAGCGGGTCCTACAATGAGCAGTTCTTC.

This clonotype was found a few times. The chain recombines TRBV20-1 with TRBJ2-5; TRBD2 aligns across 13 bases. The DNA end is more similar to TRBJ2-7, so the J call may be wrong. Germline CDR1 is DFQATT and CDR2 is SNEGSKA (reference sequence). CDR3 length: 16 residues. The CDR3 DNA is TGCAGTGCTAGTCGCGCTGGTGGACTAGCGGGGGACGAGCAGTACTTC. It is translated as CSASRAGGLAGDEQYF.

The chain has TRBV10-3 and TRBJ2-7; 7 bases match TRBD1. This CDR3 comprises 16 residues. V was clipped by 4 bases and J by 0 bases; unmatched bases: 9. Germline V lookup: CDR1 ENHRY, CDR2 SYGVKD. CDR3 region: CAISGQGSTSSYEQYF. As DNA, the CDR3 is TGTGCCATCAGTGGACAGGGTTCGACTTCCTCCTACGAGCAGTACTTC.

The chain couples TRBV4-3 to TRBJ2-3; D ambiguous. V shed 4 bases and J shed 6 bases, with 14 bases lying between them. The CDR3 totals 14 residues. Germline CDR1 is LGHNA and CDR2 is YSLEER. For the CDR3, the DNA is TGCGCCAGCAGCCTTAGACGGAGCCTGGATACGCAGTATTTT. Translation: CASSLRRSLDTQYF.

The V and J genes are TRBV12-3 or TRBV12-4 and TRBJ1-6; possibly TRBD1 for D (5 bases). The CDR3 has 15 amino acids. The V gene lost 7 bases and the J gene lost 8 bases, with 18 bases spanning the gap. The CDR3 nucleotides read TGTGCCAGCACCCGCTCGGGGCAGGGCCATTCACCCCTCCACTTT. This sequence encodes CASTRSGQGHSPLHF.

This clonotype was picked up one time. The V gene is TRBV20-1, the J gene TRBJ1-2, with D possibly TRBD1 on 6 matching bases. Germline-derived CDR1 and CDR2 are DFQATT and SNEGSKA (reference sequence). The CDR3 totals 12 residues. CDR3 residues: CSPYAGASGYTF. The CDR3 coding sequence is TGCAGCCCCTATGCAGGGGCGAGTGGCTACACCTTC.

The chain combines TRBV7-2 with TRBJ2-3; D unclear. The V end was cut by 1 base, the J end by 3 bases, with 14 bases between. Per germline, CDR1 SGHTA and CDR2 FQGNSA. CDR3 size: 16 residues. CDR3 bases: TGTGCCAGCAGCTTAGTGCTGTATACAGAGACAGATACGCAGTATTTT. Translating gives CASSLVLYTETDTQYF.

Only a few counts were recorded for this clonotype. The CDR3 DNA follows: TGCGCCAGCAGCTTTGGGACTATAGGAGGGGTGCAGTACTTC. Translation gives CASSFGTIGGVQYF. The V and J genes are TRBV5-1 and TRBJ2-7; TRBD2 matches at 7 bases. This CDR3 is built from 14 residues. With 2 bases clipped from V and 9 bases from J, the junction kept 11 bases outside the gene matches. Germline assignment: CDR1 SGHRS and CDR2 YFSETQ.